This TCR beta chain was retrieved from a study of OX40 agonist ivuxolimab in advanced cancers. Study-wide context: Ivuxolimab, which targeted the costimulatory receptor OX40 (CD134), was an agonistic, fully human IgG2 monoclonal antibody. Intravenous ivuxolimab was administered to patients every 2 weeks at six dose levels: 0.01, 0.1, 0.3, 1.5, 3 and 10 mg/kg. Of the 50 or so patients in dose escalation, 19 had hepatocellular carcinoma, about 15 had melanoma, 9 had renal cell carcinoma and 9 had head and neck cancer. In the dose-escalation cohort, 82.7% of patients were male, and the mean age was roughly 60 years, with a range of about 23 to 90. Prior anti-PD-1, anti-PD-L1 or anti-CTLA-4 therapy was permitted, and checkpoint inhibitors had been received by about 44% of dose-escalation patients. Three dose-escalation patients achieved partial responses, one with hepatocellular carcinoma and two with cutaneous melanoma. The point of sequencing TCRbeta in the periphery was to test whether ivuxolimab changed TCR sequence diversity and drove clonal T-cell expansion. The paper covers the monotherapy dose-escalation part of the phase I ivuxolimab trial, which included N ≈ 57 patients.

Study-wide conclusions, independent of this receptor: At doses from 0.1 to 3.0 mg/kg, clonal expansion was seen in both CD4+ and CD8+ blood T cells between baseline and week 6. In the 0.1-3.0 mg/kg groups, partial responders had among the lowest normalized peripheral clonal expansion, particularly in CD8+ T cells. On average, CD8+ T cells showed more expanded clones than CD4+ T cells after ivuxolimab. Antigen specificity was not determined for the clonally expanded peripheral T cells. Low levels of normalized T-cell clonal expansion were also seen in some patients who did not respond.

Per the germline V gene, SGHVS is the CDR1 and FQNEAQ is the CDR2. V gives up 2 bases and J gives up 4 bases, and the segment between their germline ends measures 8 bases. The CDR3 contains 14 residues, cysteine and phenylalanine counted. Only the CDR3 DNA is retained, 42 bases long and in frame from the first base. For sequencing of the TCRbeta CDR3 region, genomic DNA was extracted from the sorted cells. The immunoSEQ Assay was used for sequencing of TCRbeta CDR3 regions. The immuneACCESS repertoire file appears here via TCRdb, limited to in-frame rearrangements. These files lack a portion of the clones; in checked studies, under half of the deficit traces to unresolved V genes, and the cause of the others is not known. This sample lists 55,000 to 80,000 clones; about nine tenths were detected once. The top ten constitute 1.3% of the sample. Patients with a history of autoimmune disease or receiving systemic immunosuppression were excluded from the trial. Peripheral blood for TCR sequencing was collected from all dose cohorts at baseline, on cycle 4 day 1, and on cycle 7 day 1. The samples were taken from a phase I, first-in-human, multicenter, open-label dose-escalation trial of ivuxolimab. The trial enrolled adults with locally advanced or metastatic head and neck squamous cell, hepatocellular, melanoma or renal cell carcinoma. CD4+ and CD8+ T cells were sorted separately from peripheral blood before TCR sequencing.

Worth noting for this clone: Its antigen remains undetermined. Base qualities were left out, and no much larger clone turns up one base away.

The sequence derives from an adult with an advanced solid tumor such as melanoma, head and neck, liver or kidney cancer. The sample was CD4+ or CD8+ T cells sorted from blood, taken in a trial of the OX40 agonist ivuxolimab. This receptor chain uses TRBV7-8 and TRBJ1-4; the D gene lacks a confident call. CDR3 sequence: CASSLRAVNEKLFF. The DNA sequence is given as TGTGCCAGCAGCTTACGGGCCGTTAATGAAAAACTGTTTTTT.